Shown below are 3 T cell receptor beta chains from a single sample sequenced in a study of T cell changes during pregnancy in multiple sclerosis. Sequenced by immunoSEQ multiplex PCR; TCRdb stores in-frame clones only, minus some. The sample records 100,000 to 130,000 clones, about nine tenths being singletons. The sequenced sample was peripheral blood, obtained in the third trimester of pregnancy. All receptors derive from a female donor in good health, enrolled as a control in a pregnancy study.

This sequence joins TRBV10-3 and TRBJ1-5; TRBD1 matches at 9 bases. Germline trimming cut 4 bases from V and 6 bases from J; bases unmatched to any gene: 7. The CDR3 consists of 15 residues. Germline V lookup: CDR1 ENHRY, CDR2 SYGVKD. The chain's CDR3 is CAISGGTGTGQPQHF. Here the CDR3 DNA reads TGTGCCATCAGTGGTGGGACAGGGACTGGTCAGCCCCAGCATTTT.

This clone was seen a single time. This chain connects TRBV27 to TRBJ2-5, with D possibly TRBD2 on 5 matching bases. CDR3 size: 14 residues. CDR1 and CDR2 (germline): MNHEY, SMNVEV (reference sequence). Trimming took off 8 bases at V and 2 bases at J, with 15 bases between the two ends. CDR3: CASRRGLNQETQYF. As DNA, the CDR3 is TGTGCCAGCCGGCGAGGGCTAAATCAAGAGACCCAGTACTTC.

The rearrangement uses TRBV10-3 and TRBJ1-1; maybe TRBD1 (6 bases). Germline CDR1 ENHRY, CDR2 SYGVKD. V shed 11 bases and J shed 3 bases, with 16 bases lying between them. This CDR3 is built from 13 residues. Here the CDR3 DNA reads TGTGCCGGGAAGGGGGGGCAGGACACTGAAGCTTTCTTT. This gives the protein CAGKGGQDTEAFF.